This T cell receptor (beta chain) was identified in a study of TIL therapy for anti-PD-1-resistant metastatic lung cancer. Study-level information: Tumors were harvested before any PD-1/PD-L1 blockade. Tumors carried a median roughly 1.6 non-synonymous mutations per megabase.

Details on this clone: What it binds is unknown.

Points from the study as a whole: The baseline peripheral repertoire was partially replaced by infused TIL clonotypes that later decayed.

Time point described: pre-treatment sample, taken before nivolumab and TIL therapy. The immunoSEQ assay was v3. Each library reached about 2.1 million read pairs, or about 5-6.5 million at deep level. TCRdb's table, derived via immunoSEQ multiplex PCR, lists solely in-frame clones and lacks some. The sample holds about 59,000 clones, over 70% seen once. In germline, CDR1 is MDHEN, CDR2 SYDVKM. The length of the CDR3 is 13 residues. V was shortened by 3 bases and J by 3 bases, with 9 bases between the two germline ends. Here the sequenced sample was blood, taken at baseline. The receptor's source is a person aged 25 to 85 with non-small cell lung cancer. This rearrangement joins TRBV28 to TRBJ2-7; no clear D. The CDR3 DNA reads as TGTGCCAGCAGTTTGAGAAAGGGCTACGAGCAGTACTTC. Translated: CASSLRKGYEQYF.